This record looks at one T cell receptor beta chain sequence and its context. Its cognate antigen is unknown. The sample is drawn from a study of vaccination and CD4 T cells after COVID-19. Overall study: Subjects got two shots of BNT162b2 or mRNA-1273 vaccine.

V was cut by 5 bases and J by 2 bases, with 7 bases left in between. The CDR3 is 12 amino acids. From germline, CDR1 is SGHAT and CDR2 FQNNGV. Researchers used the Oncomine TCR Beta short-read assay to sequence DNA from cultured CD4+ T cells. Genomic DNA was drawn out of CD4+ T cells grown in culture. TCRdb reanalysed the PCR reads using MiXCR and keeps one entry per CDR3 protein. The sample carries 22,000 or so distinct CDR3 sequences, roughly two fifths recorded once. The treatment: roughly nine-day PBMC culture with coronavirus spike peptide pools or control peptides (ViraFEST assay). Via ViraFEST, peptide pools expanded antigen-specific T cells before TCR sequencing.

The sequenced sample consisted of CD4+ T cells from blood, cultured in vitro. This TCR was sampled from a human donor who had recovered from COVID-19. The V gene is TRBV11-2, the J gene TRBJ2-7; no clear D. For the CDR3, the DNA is TGTGCCAGCAGCCCCTCGCCCTACGAGCAGTACTTC. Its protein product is CASSPSPYEQYF.